This T cell receptor beta chain comes out of a study of blood T cell repertoires in COVID-19. Study information: The samples span acute and convalescent COVID-19 from the United States, Italy and Spain.

From germline, CDR1 is SGHRS and CDR2 YFSETQ. The CDR3 runs 13 residues. The V end lost 0 bases, the J end lost 2 bases, and 5 bases lay between the germline ends. This clone was detected only once. In the study's own analysis: Estimation of nucleated cell counts was performed using reference gene primer amplification. The data were produced by immunoSEQ multiplex PCR, yet TCRdb's version contains in-frame clones alone and is incomplete. V and J calls and clone size come straight from that table; D and trimming were deduced from the DNA. The profile covers tens of thousands of clones, with around 84% appearing a single time and roughly 7% taken by the ten largest.

The V call is TRBV5-1, the J call TRBJ1-1, with D possibly matching TRBD1 (5 bases). Sequenced input: peripheral blood. The receptor was isolated from a man aged 50 to 59 with active COVID-19. The CDR3: CASSLGGNTEAFF. The CDR3 DNA reads as TGCGCCAGCAGCTTGGGGGGCAACACTGAAGCTTTCTTT.